These T cell receptor beta chains were read from a single sample in a study of cytomegalovirus exposure and HLA in healthy donors. Here immunoSEQ multiplex PCR was the method, and the copy in TCRdb shows in-frame clones only, minus some. The profile shows 140,000 or so clones, 72% of them singletons. Sequenced input: PBMCs. Receptors originate from a man aged 40-49 years in good health and CMV-seronegative. Each CDR3 is given with its conserved first and last residue. D genes are given only for firm matches. Expanded clones get a size class; other rows say once, few or many, or leave the size out.

J gene,clone size,V gene,D gene,CDR3 DNA,CDR3 protein
TRBJ2-1,few,TRBV29-1,TRBD2,TGCAGCGCTGGACTAGCGGGGGGCAATGAGCAGTTCTTC,CSAGLAGGNEQFF
TRBJ1-2,.,TRBV19,TRBD1,TGTGCCAGTAGTCAACAGGGGGGGAACTATGGCTACACCTTC,CASSQQGGNYGYTF
TRBJ2-4,medium-sized,TRBV6-4,.,TGTGCCAGCAGTGAGAGCACAGGTTTAAACATTCAGTACTTC,CASSESTGLNIQYF
TRBJ1-1,few,TRBV5-6,.,TGTGCCAGCAGCTTGGCGGGAGGTCAGGGGGCTTTCTTT,CASSLAGGQGAFF
TRBJ2-3,few,TRBV5-1,TRBD2,TGCGCCAGCAGCTTAGCTAGCGGGAGCACAGATACGCAGTATTTT,CASSLASGSTDTQYF
TRBJ2-7,.,TRBV18,TRBD2,TGTGCCAGCTCCCCCAGAGCGGGAGCCCGCGAGCAGTACTTC,CASSPRAGAREQYF
TRBJ1-5,once,TRBV6-1,TRBD1,TGTGCCAGCAGGCCAGACAGGGTCGGCAATCAGCCCCAGCATTTT,CASRPDRVGNQPQHF
TRBJ2-5,.,TRBV9,.,TGTGCCAGCAGCGCCACCCAGGGAGGGACCCAGTACTTC,CASSATQGGTQYF
TRBJ2-1,.,TRBV7-9,.,TGTGCCAGCAGCTGGGGACAGGCTAGCGGCGATGAGCAGTTCTTC,CASSWGQASGDEQFF
TRBJ1-3,.,TRBV6-5,.,TGTGCCAGCAGCTCCCGCCCGGTGGGCTTGGACACCATATATTTT,CASSSRPVGLDTIYF
TRBJ1-2,once,TRBV6-5,TRBD1,TGTGCCAGCTCTAGGCAAACCGGGACAGATGGCTACACCTTC,CASSRQTGTDGYTF
TRBJ2-1,few,TRBV5-4,.,TGTGCCAGCAGTCGAGGGACTGGCTCCTACAATGAGCAGTTCTTC,CASSRGTGSYNEQFF
TRBJ1-1,once,TRBV29-1,.,TGCAGCGTTCGGGGGGCCGGAGGATTCGACACTGAAGCTTTCTTT,CSVRGAGGFDTEAFF
TRBJ1-5,.,TRBV6-1,.,TGTGCCAGCAGTGAACTGGCGGGGCGTCAGCCCCAGCATTTT,CASSELAGRQPQHF
TRBJ2-7,.,TRBV4-1,TRBD2,TGCGCCAGCAGCCAAGTAGGACTAGCGGGTAGCTCCTACGAGCAGTACTTC,CASSQVGLAGSSYEQYF
TRBJ1-1,.,TRBV12-5,TRBD1,TGTGCTAGTGGTTTTCCTAGACAGGGGGCAGGGGACACTGAAGCTTTCTTT,CASGFPRQGAGDTEAFF
TRBJ1-2,.,TRBV6-5,.,TGTGCCAGCAGCAACGCGGGAGGTAACTATGGCTACACCTTC,CASSNAGGNYGYTF
TRBJ2-1,.,TRBV29-1,.,TGCAGCATCGACATCCTCAGGGGTGAGCAGTTCTTC,CSIDILRGEQFF